The 21 T cell receptor beta chains below all came from one sample that was sequenced in a study of beta chain features in type 1 diabetes. Study-level results: People with Type 1 diabetes carried modestly yet significantly shorter TCRB CDR3s in all four CD4+ subsets.

Isolated RNA was reverse transcribed in full, so expressed TCRB transcripts were sequenced. The table came from immunoSEQ multiplex PCR; TCRdb's copy has only in-frame clones and leaves some out. The data hold around 600,000 clones, with about an eighth observed a single time. These receptors' antigens are unknown. Sequenced material: naive CD4+ T cells from blood. The origin of the receptors is a man aged 25 to 40 with type 1 diabetes.

This clone was recorded a few times. This sequence joins TRBV7-2 and TRBJ2-7; 7 bases match TRBD2. The CDR3 extends over 17 amino acids. Germline CDR1 and CDR2: SGHTA and FQGNSA. Unmatched junction bases numbered 16, after V lost 4 bases and J lost 4 bases. The CDR3 coding sequence is TGTGCCAGCAGCTCCAGAGGTAGCGGGCCTGGCCGATACGAGCAGTACTTC. Encoded protein: CASSSRGSGPGRYEQYF.

The V and J genes are TRBV27 and TRBJ1-5; TRBD1 might be the D (5 bases). Germline V gene data show CDR1 as MNHEY and CDR2 as SMNVEV (reference sequence). The CDR3 runs 15 residues. V lost 0 bases, J lost 6 bases, and 12 bases lay in between. The chain's CDR3 is CASSLSRQGGQPQHF. CDR3 in DNA: TGTGCCAGCAGTTTATCGAGGCAGGGAGGTCAGCCCCAGCATTTT.

The chain employs TRBV29-1 and TRBJ1-4; D gene ambiguous. V was trimmed by 2 bases and J by 6 bases, leaving 4 bases between them. CDR1 and CDR2 (germline): SQVTM, ANQGSEA. This CDR3 spans 11 amino acids. CDR3 sequence reads: CSVETYEKLFF. In nucleotides, the CDR3 is TGCAGCGTTGAAACCTATGAAAAACTGTTTTTT.

Only a few counts were recorded for this clone. The V call is TRBV7-2, the J call TRBJ2-4; D is possibly TRBD1 or TRBD2 (6 bases each). Looked up from germline, CDR1 is SGHTA and CDR2 is FQGNSA. The CDR3 is made up of 16 amino acids. V lost 2 bases and J lost 6, with 17 bases in between. Written as DNA, the CDR3 is TGTGCCAGCAGCTTATATAAGGGGGGCCAGAGAAACATTCAGTACTTC. Translating it yields CASSLYKGGQRNIQYF.

V gene TRBV7-2 combines with J gene TRBJ2-3, with TRBD1 matching 7 bases. The CDR3 is made up of 15 amino acids. The V gene end was trimmed by 7 bases and the J gene end by 0 bases; junction bases not matched to a gene: 7. The germline V gene encodes CDR1 SGHTA and CDR2 FQGNSA. CDR3 coding DNA: TGTGCCAGCACCACGGACAGGTCCAGCACAGATACGCAGTATTTT. It translates to CASTTDRSSTDTQYF. The whole variable domain, remainder taken from reference TRBV7-2 and TRBJ2-3, is GAGVSQSPSNKVTEKGKDVELRCDPISGHTALYWYRQSLGQGLEFLIYFQGNSAPDKSGLPSDRFSAERTGGSVSTLTIQRTQQEDSAVYLCASTTDRSSTDTQYFGPGTRLTVL.

This clone showed up just a few times. The V and J genes are TRBV19 and TRBJ2-3; 11 nucleotides agree with TRBD1. Germline trimming cut 7 bases from V and 3 bases from J; bases unmatched to any gene: 6. The CDR3 is made up of 15 amino acids. Germline CDR1 is LNHDA and CDR2 is SQIVND (reference sequence). CDR3 sequence: CASTAGTGGTDTQYF. Written as DNA, the CDR3 is TGTGCCAGTACCGCCGGGACAGGGGGAACAGATACGCAGTATTTT. The full variable domain, its missing parts supplied by reference TRBV19 and TRBJ2-3, is DGGITQSPKYLFRKEGQNVTLSCEQNLNHDAMYWYRQDPGQGLRLIYYSQIVNDFQKGDIAEGYSVSREKKESFPLTVTSAQKNPTAFYLCASTAGTGGTDTQYFGPGTRLTVL.

The V call is TRBV29-1, the J call TRBJ2-7, with 8 bases aligning to TRBD1. Losses at the gene ends were 7 bases for V and 3 bases for J; bases not matched to a gene: 5. Germline V gene sequence: CDR1 SQVTM, CDR2 ANQGSEA. The CDR3 sequence is 12 residues long. The CDR3 DNA reads TGCAGCGCAGGACAGGGCCTCTACGAGCAGTACTTC. Translated, it gives CSAGQGLYEQYF.

This clone was recorded a few times. V usage is TRBV7-3 and J usage is TRBJ2-1; 8 nucleotides match TRBD2. J lost 3 bases, V lost 4 bases, and 5 bases had no gene match. This CDR3 spans 15 amino acids. Germline V gene data show CDR1 as SGHTA and CDR2 as FQGTGA. The CDR3 is CASSSSGGNYNEQFF. CDR3 DNA: TGTGCCAGCAGCTCGAGCGGGGGAAACTACAATGAGCAGTTCTTC.

The chain recombines TRBV27 with TRBJ2-2; a weak D match, TRBD2 (6 bases). In germline, CDR1 is MNHEY, CDR2 SMNVEV (reference sequence). Trimming removed 10 bases from V and 7 bases from J, with 25 bases in between. CDR3 length: 16 amino acids. CDR3 sequence reads: CATCTGSSNGVGELFF. The CDR3 region has the DNA TGTGCCACCTGTACCGGGAGTAGTAACGGGGTCGGGGAGCTGTTTTTT.

The chain has TRBV7-2 and TRBJ2-1; unclear D gene. Germline CDR1 SGHTA, CDR2 FQGNSA. The CDR3 loop spans 11 amino acids. V was clipped by 5 bases and J by 10 bases, with 9 bases between them. The CDR3 DNA reads TGTGCCAGCAGCCCACTAACCGAGCAGTTCTTC. Amino acids: CASSPLTEQFF.

This clone was seen only a few times. This chain links TRBV7-2 with TRBJ1-6; D is unresolved. Deletions cut 0 bases from V and 7 bases from J, with 10 bases between. CDR1 and CDR2 from the germline V gene are SGHTA and FQGNSA. This CDR3 comprises 15 residues. The CDR3 DNA sequence: TGTGCCAGCAGCTTAGCGCACACAACCAATTCACCCCTCCACTTT. Translating gives CASSLAHTTNSPLHF.

The gene calls are TRBV11-3 and TRBJ2-3; 9 bases line up with TRBD1. CDR3 size: 16 residues. Germline V gene lookup returns CDR1 SGHNT and CDR2 YENEEA. Germline trimming cut 6 bases from V and 4 bases from J; bases unmatched to any gene: 11. The CDR3 DNA reads as TGTGCCAGCAGTTTTCGTCCGGGACAGGGACCAGATACGCAGTATTTT. Residues: CASSFRPGQGPDTQYF.

The CDR3: CSASQQEQYF. The CDR3, as DNA: TGCAGTGCTAGTCAGCAAGAGCAGTACTTC. The V call is TRBV20-1, the J call TRBJ2-7; D remains unclear. Germline V lookup: CDR1 DFQATT, CDR2 SNEGSKA (reference sequence). Trimming pared 3 bases from V and 7 bases from J, leaving 7 bases between. This CDR3 has 10 residues.

The V call is TRBV9, the J call TRBJ2-3; no clear D. The CDR3 extends over 14 amino acids. V was trimmed by 0 bases and J by 4 bases, leaving 9 bases between them. Germline CDR1 is SGDLS and CDR2 is YYNGEE. CDR3 nucleotides: TGTGCCAGCAGCGTAGATCCACAATCAGATACGCAGTATTTT. Translation: CASSVDPQSDTQYF.

This clone was counted between two and nine times. This chain joins TRBV4-3 and TRBJ1-6; no clear D. The CDR3 sequence is 18 residues long. Germline V CDR1 and CDR2: LGHNA, YSLEER. Trimming shortened V by 0 bases and J by 0 bases, and 12 bases separated the two germline ends. The CDR3 DNA follows: TGCGCCAGCAGCCAAGATATGGTCAGACGCTCCTATAATTCACCCCTCCACTTT. Residues: CASSQDMVRRSYNSPLHF.

J is TRBJ2-6 and V is TRBV5-6; perhaps TRBD1 as D (6 bases). The germline V gene has CDR1 SGHDT and CDR2 YYEEEE. Trimming pared 0 bases from V and 4 bases from J, leaving 14 bases between. The CDR3 runs 17 residues. The CDR3 protein is CASSLELDRTGANVLTF. As DNA, the CDR3 is TGTGCCAGCAGCTTGGAATTAGACAGGACCGGGGCCAACGTCCTGACTTTC.

This clone was found a few times. The V call is TRBV23-1, the J call TRBJ2-3; D not resolved. TRBV23-1 is an ORF, and what it does is uncertain. V lost 2 bases, J lost 5 bases, and 14 bases lay in between. This CDR3 spans 15 amino acids. The CDR3 protein is CASSQRSPGGDTQYF. The CDR3 DNA is TGCGCCAGCAGTCAAAGGAGCCCCGGTGGAGATACGCAGTATTTT.

This chain joins TRBV7-9 and TRBJ2-1; TRBD1 matches at 7 bases. Looked up from germline, CDR1 is SEHNR and CDR2 is FQNEAQ (reference sequence). The CDR3 has 18 amino acids. The junction had 17 bases not matched to a gene; V was cut back by 6 bases and J by 3 bases. CDR3 loop: CASSKPGQTTHFYNEQFF. The CDR3 DNA reads as TGTGCCAGCAGTAAACCGGGACAGACTACTCACTTCTACAATGAGCAGTTCTTC.

This clone was recorded a few times. The chain employs TRBV5-6 and TRBJ1-6; no clear D. V shed 4 bases and J shed 11 bases, with 10 bases lying between them. The germline V gene encodes CDR1 SGHDT and CDR2 YYEEEE. The CDR3 is 12 residues long. The CDR3 is CASSTPRAPLHF. CDR3 sequence (DNA): TGTGCCAGCAGCACACCAAGGGCACCCCTCCACTTT.

The chain carries TRBV7-2 and TRBJ2-2, with D possibly matching TRBD2 (7 bases). This CDR3 comprises 15 residues. Looked up from germline, CDR1 is SGHTA and CDR2 is FQGNSA. V was cut by 8 bases and J by 1 base, with 14 bases left in between. The CDR3 reads CASAIGGRNTGELFF. The CDR3 bases are TGTGCCAGCGCCATCGGGGGGCGGAACACCGGGGAGCTGTTTTTT.

CDR3 in DNA: TGTGCCAGCAGCCAGGGGGCTGAAGAGACCCAGTACTTC. This sequence encodes CASSQGAEETQYF. V gene TRBV9 combines with J gene TRBJ2-5, with 8 bases fitting TRBD1. Germline trimming cut 4 bases from V and 3 bases from J; bases unmatched to any gene: 2. The CDR3 length is 13 residues. In germline, CDR1 is SGDLS, CDR2 YYNGEE. Full variable domain (rest looked up from reference TRBV9 and TRBJ2-5): DSGVTQTPKHLITATGQRVTLRCSPRSGDLSVYWYQQSLDQGLQFLIQYYNGEERAKGNILERFSAQQFPDLHSELNLSSLELGDSALYFCASSQGAEETQYFGPGTRLLVL.